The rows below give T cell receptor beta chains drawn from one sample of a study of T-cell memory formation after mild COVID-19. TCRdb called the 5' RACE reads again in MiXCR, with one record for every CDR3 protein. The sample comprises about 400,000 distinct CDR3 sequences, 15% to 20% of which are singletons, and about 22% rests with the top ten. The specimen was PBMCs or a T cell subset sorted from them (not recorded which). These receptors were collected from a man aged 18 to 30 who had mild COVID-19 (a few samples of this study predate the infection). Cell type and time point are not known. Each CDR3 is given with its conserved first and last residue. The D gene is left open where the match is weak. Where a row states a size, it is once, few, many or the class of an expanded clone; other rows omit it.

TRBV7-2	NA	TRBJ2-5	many	CASRRGETQYF	TGTGCCAGCAGACGGGGGGAGACCCAGTACTTC
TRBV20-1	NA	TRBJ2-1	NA	CSARLDWEQFF	TGCAGTGCTAGATTAGACTGGGAGCAGTTCTTC
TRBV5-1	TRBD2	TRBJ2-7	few	CASSWTGGTYEQYF	TGCGCCAGCAGCTGGACGGGGGGTACCTACGAGCAGTACTTC
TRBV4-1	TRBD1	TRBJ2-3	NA	CASSPRDRAWSDTQYF	TGCGCCAGCAGCCCCCGGGACAGGGCATGGTCAGATACGCAGTATTTT
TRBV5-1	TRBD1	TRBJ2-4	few	CASSAGQANIQYF	TGCGCCAGCAGCGCCGGACAGGCAAACATTCAGTACTTC
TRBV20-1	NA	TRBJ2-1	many	CSARDLAVHNEQFF	TGCAGTGCTAGAGATTTGGCGGTTCACAATGAGCAGTTCTTC
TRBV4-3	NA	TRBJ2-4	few	CASIGPAIAKNIQYF	TGCGCCAGCATAGGTCCAGCAATAGCCAAAAACATTCAGTACTTC
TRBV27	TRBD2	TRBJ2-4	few	CASSLTSGEDIQYF	TGTGCCAGCAGTTTAACTAGCGGGGAGGACATTCAGTACTTC
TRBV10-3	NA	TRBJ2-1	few	CAISPGTAGTNEEFF	TGTGCCATCAGCCCCGGGACCGCGGGGACGAACGAGGAGTTCTTC
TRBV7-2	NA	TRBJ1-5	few	CASSFFWTHNQPQHF	TGTGCCAGCAGCTTCTTCTGGACACATAATCAGCCCCAGCATTTT
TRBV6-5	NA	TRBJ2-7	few	CASARSKWIERKQYF	TGTGCCAGCGCCCGAAGCAAATGGATTGAAAGGAAGCAGTACTTC
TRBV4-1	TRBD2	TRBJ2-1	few	CASSQKGVAGSYNEQFF	TGCGCCAGCAGCCAAAAAGGCGTAGCGGGGTCCTACAATGAGCAGTTCTTC
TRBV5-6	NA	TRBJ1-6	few	CATRRGSYSPLHF	TGTGCCACCCGAAGGGGCAGTTATTCACCCCTCCACTTT
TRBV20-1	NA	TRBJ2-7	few	CSVSGLVSYEQYF	TGCAGTGTCTCGGGACTGGTATCCTACGAGCAGTACTTC
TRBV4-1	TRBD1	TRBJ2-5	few	CASSHRVLGTAEETQYF	TGCGCCAGCAGCCATCGGGTCCTGGGGACAGCTGAAGAGACCCAGTACTTC
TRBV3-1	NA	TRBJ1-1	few	CASSQEGSTEAFF	TGTGCCAGCAGCCAAGAGGGGAGCACTGAAGCTTTCTTT
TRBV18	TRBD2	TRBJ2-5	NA	CASSPLTHSGGPLGTQYF	TGTGCCAGCTCACCTCTTACCCATAGCGGGGGACCGCTCGGGACCCAGTACTTC
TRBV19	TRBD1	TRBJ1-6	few	CASSTGTGARNSPLHF	TGTGCCAGTAGTACTGGGACAGGGGCTCGGAATTCACCCCTCCACTTT
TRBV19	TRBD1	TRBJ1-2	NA	CASSSGTASGLYGYTF	TGTGCCAGTAGTAGTGGGACAGCCTCGGGATTGTATGGCTACACCTTC
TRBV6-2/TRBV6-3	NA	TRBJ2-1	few	CASSYRWLPEQFF	TGTGCCAGCAGTTACCGATGGCTTCCTGAGCAGTTCTTC
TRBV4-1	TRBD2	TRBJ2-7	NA	CASSQSGGRGTLYEQYF	TGCGCCAGCAGCCAATCCGGCGGGCGGGGGACCCTCTACGAGCAGTACTTC
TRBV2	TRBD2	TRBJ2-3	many	CASIPGGPDTQYF	TGTGCCAGCATTCCGGGGGGGCCAGATACGCAGTATTTT
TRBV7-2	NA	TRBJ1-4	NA	CASSLDVWGAANEKLFF	TGTGCCAGCAGCTTAGATGTATGGGGCGCGGCTAATGAAAAACTGTTTTTT
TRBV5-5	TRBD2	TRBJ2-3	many	CASSLEAGGWTDTQYF	TGTGCCAGCAGCTTGGAAGCGGGGGGCTGGACTGATACGCAGTATTTT
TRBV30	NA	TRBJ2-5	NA	CAWSPGIRAETQYF	TGTGCCTGGAGCCCCGGTATTAGGGCAGAGACCCAGTACTTC
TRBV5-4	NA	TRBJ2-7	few	CASSLWAGSPYEQYF	TGTGCCAGCAGCTTGTGGGCAGGGAGCCCGTACGAGCAGTACTTC
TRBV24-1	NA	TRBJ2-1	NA	CATSDPSYNEQFF	TGTGCCACCAGTGATCCTAGCTACAATGAGCAGTTCTTC
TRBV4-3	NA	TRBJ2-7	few	CASSQYRDGPYEQYF	TGCGCCAGCAGCCAGTACCGGGACGGACCCTACGAGCAGTACTTC
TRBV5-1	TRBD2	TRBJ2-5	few	CASSLERGNQETQYF	TGCGCCAGCAGCTTGGAGCGGGGGAACCAAGAGACCCAGTACTTC
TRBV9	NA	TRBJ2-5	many	CASSVEVRGETQYF	TGTGCCAGCAGCGTAGAGGTCCGGGGGGAGACCCAGTACTTC
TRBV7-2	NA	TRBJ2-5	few	CASSLVEYQETQYF	TGTGCCAGCAGCTTAGTAGAGTACCAAGAGACCCAGTACTTC
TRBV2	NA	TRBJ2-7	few	CASSEEMEAYEQYF	TGTGCCAGCAGTGAAGAGATGGAGGCCTACGAGCAGTACTTC
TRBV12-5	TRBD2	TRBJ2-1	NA	CASGSGGNEQFF	TGTGCTAGTGGTTCGGGGGGGAATGAGCAGTTCTTC
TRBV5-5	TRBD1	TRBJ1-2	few	CASEGQAFGYTF	TGTGCCAGCGAAGGACAGGCCTTCGGCTACACCTTC
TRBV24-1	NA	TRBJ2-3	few	CATSTGSTDTQYF	TGTGCCACCAGTACCGGTAGCACAGATACGCAGTATTTT
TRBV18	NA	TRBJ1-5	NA	CASSPPKGEGNQPQHF	TGTGCCAGCTCACCACCGAAAGGTGAAGGCAATCAGCCCCAGCATTTT
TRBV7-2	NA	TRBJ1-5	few	CASSYLGGLLGNQPQHF	TGTGCCAGCAGCTACCTGGGAGGTTTGTTGGGCAATCAGCCCCAGCATTTT
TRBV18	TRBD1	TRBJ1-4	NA	CASSPRTGGNEKLFF	TGTGCCAGCTCACCGAGGACAGGGGGAAATGAAAAACTGTTTTTT
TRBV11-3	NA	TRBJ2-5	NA	CASSLDAGQQETQYF	TGTGCCAGCAGCTTAGACGCAGGGCAGCAGGAGACCCAGTACTTC
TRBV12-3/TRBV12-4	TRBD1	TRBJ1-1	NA	CASRDRDTEAFF	TGTGCCAGCAGGGACAGGGACACTGAAGCTTTCTTT
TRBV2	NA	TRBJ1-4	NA	CASSVITPATNEKLFF	TGTGCCAGCAGTGTGATCACACCAGCAACTAATGAAAAACTGTTTTTT
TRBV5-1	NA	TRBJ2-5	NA	CASSLRTRGQETQYF	TGCGCCAGCAGCCTCAGGACTAGGGGGCAAGAGACCCAGTACTTC
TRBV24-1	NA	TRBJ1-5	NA	CATSDFGVNDQPQHF	TGTGCCACCAGTGATTTCGGGGTGAACGATCAGCCCCAGCATTTT
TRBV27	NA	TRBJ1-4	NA	CAAGAGAFGNEKLFF	TGTGCCGCGGGGGCAGGGGCCTTCGGGAATGAAAAACTGTTTTTT